This section outlines one TCR beta chain sequence together with its context. Its specificity is unknown. The sample belongs to a study of vaccination and CD4 T cells after COVID-19. Study context: Drawing of post-COVID samples took place a median roughly 97 days after diagnosis (range 35 to 161). The authors used overlapping spike peptides from SARS-CoV-2, HCoV-NL63, HCoV-OC43 and HCoV-229E to stimulate cells.

Cultured CD4+ T cell DNA was sequenced using the Oncomine TCR Beta short-read assay. TCRdb redid the calling of the PCR reads with MiXCR, one entry per CDR3 protein. The data contain more than 15,000 distinct CDR3 sequences, more than 40% of them singletons. Broader study findings: Among those convalescent, a median around 86% of reactive clones emerged solely post-vaccination.

Treatment noted: roughly 10-day PBMC culture with coronavirus spike peptide pools or control peptides (ViraFEST assay). The V gene end was trimmed by 0 bases and the J gene end by 6 bases; junction bases not matched to a gene: 10. Per germline, CDR1 LGHNA and CDR2 YSLEER. The CDR3 length is 16 residues. This material consisted of CD4+ T cells from blood, cultured in vitro, taken before SARS-CoV-2 vaccination. This TCR was recovered from a human donor who had recovered from COVID-19. This chain links TRBV4-3 with TRBJ1-2; 7 positions match TRBD1. The CDR3 spells CASSQDLTQGVNGYTF. The CDR3 coding sequence is TGCGCCAGCAGCCAAGATCTGACGCAGGGGGTTAATGGCTACACCTTC.